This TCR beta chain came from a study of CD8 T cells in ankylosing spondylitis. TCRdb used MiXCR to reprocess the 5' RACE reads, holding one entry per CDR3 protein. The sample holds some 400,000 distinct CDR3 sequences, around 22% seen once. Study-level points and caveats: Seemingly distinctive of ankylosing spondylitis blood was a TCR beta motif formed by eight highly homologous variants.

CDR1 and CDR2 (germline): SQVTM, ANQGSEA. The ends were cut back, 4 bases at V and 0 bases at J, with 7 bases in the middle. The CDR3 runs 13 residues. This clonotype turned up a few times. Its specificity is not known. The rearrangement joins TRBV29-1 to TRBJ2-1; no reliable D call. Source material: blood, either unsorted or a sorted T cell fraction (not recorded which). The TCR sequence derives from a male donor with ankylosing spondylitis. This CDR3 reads CSVGSYSYNEQFF. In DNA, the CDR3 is TGCAGCGTTGGTAGCTACTCCTACAATGAGCAGTTCTTC.